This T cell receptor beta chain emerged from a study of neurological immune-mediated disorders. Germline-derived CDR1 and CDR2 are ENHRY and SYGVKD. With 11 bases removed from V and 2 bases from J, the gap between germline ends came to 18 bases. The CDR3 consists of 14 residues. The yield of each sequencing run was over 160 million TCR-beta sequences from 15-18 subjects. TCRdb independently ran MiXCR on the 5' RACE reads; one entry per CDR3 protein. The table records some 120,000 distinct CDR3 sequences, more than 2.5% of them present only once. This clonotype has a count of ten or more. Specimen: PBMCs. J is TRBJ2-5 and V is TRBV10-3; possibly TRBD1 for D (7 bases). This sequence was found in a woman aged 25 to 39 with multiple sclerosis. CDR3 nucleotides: TGTGCCTCCCGACAGGGCGGGGAGCAAGAGACCCAGTACTTC. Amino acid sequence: CASRQGGEQETQYF.